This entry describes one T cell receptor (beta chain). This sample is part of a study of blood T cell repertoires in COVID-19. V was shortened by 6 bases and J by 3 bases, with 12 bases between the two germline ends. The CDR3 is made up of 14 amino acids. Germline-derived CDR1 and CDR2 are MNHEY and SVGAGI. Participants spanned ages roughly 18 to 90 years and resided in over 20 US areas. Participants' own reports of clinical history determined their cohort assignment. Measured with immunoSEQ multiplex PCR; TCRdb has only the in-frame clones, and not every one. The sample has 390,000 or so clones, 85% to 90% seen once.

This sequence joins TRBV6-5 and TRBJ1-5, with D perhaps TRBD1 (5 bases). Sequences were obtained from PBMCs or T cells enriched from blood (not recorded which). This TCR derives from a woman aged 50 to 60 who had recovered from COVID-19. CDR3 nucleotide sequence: TGTGCCAGCAGGCCCTGGGGGGACAATCAGCCCCAGCATTTT. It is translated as CASRPWGDNQPQHF.